The 21 T cell receptor beta chains listed next were all sequenced from one sample in a study of T cells in Graves' hyperthyroidism and ophthalmopathy (dated by TCRdb to the late 2010s). The library came from multiplex PCR. Sequencing instrument: Illumina HiSeq 2000. The TCR beta CDR3 regions were amplified from the RNA transcripts. For the first round of RT-PCR on the TCR CDR3, the HTBI primer set was used together with the Qiagen OneStep RT-PCR kit. TCRdb handled the public reads itself, with Q25 trimming in fastp and clone calling in MiXCR, and kept productive beta chains. Each CDR3 protein gets just one entry, which takes the most common genes and DNA from the rows behind it. Counted in this sample were about 480,000 distinct CDR3 sequences; 14% of them appeared once. 15% to 20% of the sample belongs to the ten largest clones. Sequenced input: blood. The receptor source for this set is a woman aged 18-35 years with Graves' hyperthyroidism.

The chain has TRBV7-3 and TRBJ2-1; D possibly corresponds to TRBD2 (5 bases). V lost 5 bases and J 9 bases, leaving 17 bases between the germline ends. CDR3 length: 14 amino acids. In germline, CDR1 is SGHTA, CDR2 FQGTGA. CDR3 residues: CASSAYSLDGEQFF. CDR3 coding DNA: TGTGCCAGCAGCGCGTACTCACTAGACGGTGAGCAGTTCTTC.

The chain joins TRBV19 to TRBJ2-5; D is unclear. Trimming shortened V by 7 bases and J by 1 base, and 16 bases separated the two germline ends. Germline CDR1 reads LNHDA; CDR2 reads SQIVND (reference sequence). The CDR3 consists of 15 residues. The CDR3 nucleotides read TGTGCCAGTACCCATTCTGGCGGATTCCAAGAGACCCAGTACTTC. Its protein is CASTHSGGFQETQYF.

This rearrangement joins TRBV5-1 to TRBJ2-5; D unclear. The CDR3 totals 15 residues. Germline assignment: CDR1 SGHRS and CDR2 YFSETQ. V was cut by 0 bases and J by 2 bases, with 11 bases left in between. The CDR3 loop is CASSLELGTQETQYF. The CDR3 DNA sequence: TGCGCCAGCAGCTTGGAGCTGGGAACTCAAGAGACCCAGTACTTC.

On this clonotype itself: A much larger clone lies one base from this, so it may be a read error. This chain links TRBV11-2 with TRBJ2-7; D is unresolved. There are 15 residues in the CDR3. Germline lookup yields CDR1 SGHAT and CDR2 FQNNGV. The CDR3 nucleotides read TGTGCCGGCAGCTTCCTGGCGGCGAGCTCCTACGAGCAGTACTTC. The encoded protein is CAGSFLAASSYEQYF.

This clonotype has a handful of counts. This chain connects TRBV6-1 to TRBJ2-7; 14 bases are shared with TRBD2. The J segment lost 5 bases and the V segment lost 0 bases, leaving 0 bases of the junction unmatched. The CDR3 sequence is 15 residues long. Looked up from germline, CDR1 is MNHNS and CDR2 is SASEGT. The CDR3 is CASSEAGLAGDEQYF. DNA of the CDR3: TGTGCCAGCAGTGAAGCGGGACTAGCGGGAGACGAGCAGTACTTC.

Comment on this clonotype: It may be a read error: a sequence one base away is much more abundant. The chain combines TRBV6-1 with TRBJ1-1; no reliable D call. The germline gives CDR1 MNHNS, CDR2 SASEGT. The CDR3 extends over 12 amino acids. The V end was cut by 6 bases, the J end by 4 bases, with 9 bases between. The CDR3 coding sequence is TGTGCCAGCAGACTCAGACGCACTGAAGCTTTCTTT. Translated: CASRLRRTEAFF.

This clonotype was seen at least ten times. This chain uses TRBV4-1 with TRBJ2-3; 7 bases are shared with TRBD2. The junction had 11 bases not matched to a gene; V was cut back by 4 bases and J by 7 bases. The CDR3 spans 15 residues. From germline, CDR1 is MGHRA and CDR2 YSYEKL. The CDR3 DNA follows: TGCGCCAGCAGCCTCCCTCTAGCGGAACCTTATACGCAGTATTTT. Amino acid sequence: CASSLPLAEPYTQYF.

This clonotype has ten or more counts. This chain uses TRBV5-1 with TRBJ2-1; D ambiguous. The germline V gene has CDR1 SGHRS and CDR2 YFSETQ. The CDR3 loop spans 17 amino acids. Trimming cost V 1 base and J 1 base, with 15 bases left between them. The CDR3 here is CASSLSPVHYSYNEQFF. For the CDR3, the DNA is TGCGCCAGCAGCTTGTCCCCGGTACACTATTCCTACAATGAGCAGTTCTTC.

This clonotype was picked up many times. The chain has TRBV7-2 and TRBJ2-1; 10 bases align to TRBD2. Germline V gives CDR1 SGHTA, CDR2 FQGNSA. The CDR3 is 17 amino acids. With 2 bases clipped from V and 5 bases from J, the junction kept 9 bases outside the gene matches. The CDR3 nucleotides read TGTGCCAGCAGCTTATTGGCTAGCGGGAGTCTAGACAATGAGCAGTTCTTC. Translated: CASSLLASGSLDNEQFF.

In this sample, this clonotype turned up many times. Written as DNA, the CDR3 is TGTGCCAGCAGAGATAGACTAGCGGGAGTCAATGAGCAGTTCTTC. Protein: CASRDRLAGVNEQFF. The chain links TRBV5-5 to TRBJ2-1; TRBD2 matches at 12 bases. Germline V gene sequence: CDR1 SGHKS, CDR2 YYEKEE (reference sequence). V shed 5 bases, J shed 6 bases, and the junction held 6 bases outside the gene matches. The CDR3 sequence is 15 residues long.

This clonotype was seen repeatedly, ten times or more. The chain links TRBV5-1 to TRBJ2-1; 7 nucleotides align to TRBD2. The V gene end was trimmed by 0 bases and the J gene end by 0 bases; junction bases not matched to a gene: 9. The CDR3 runs to 18 residues. In germline, CDR1 is SGHRS, CDR2 YFSETQ. The CDR3 DNA reads TGCGCCAGCAGCTTGGGGACGGGACTACGGAGCTCCTACAATGAGCAGTTCTTC. Translation: CASSLGTGLRSSYNEQFF.

This clonotype has more than one count but fewer than ten. This rearrangement joins TRBV7-9 to TRBJ2-7; TRBD2 aligns across 9 bases. Unmatched junction bases numbered 6, after V lost 1 base and J lost 2 bases. Germline V gives CDR1 SEHNR, CDR2 FQNEAQ (reference sequence). This CDR3 spans 16 amino acids. CDR3 sequence: CASSLGGGRVTYEQYV. Here the CDR3 DNA reads TGTGCCAGCAGCTTAGGGGGCGGGAGGGTGACCTACGAGCAGTACGTC.

Note on this clonotype: A much larger clonotype is one base distant, so this may be a read error. The conserved final phenylalanine or tryptophan is absent from the CDR3, which likely points to a read error. V gene TRBV11-2 combines with J gene TRBJ1-4; the D gene is possibly TRBD1 (5 bases). The CDR3 runs to 13 residues. CDR1 and CDR2 (germline): SGHAT, FQNNGV. Trimming stripped 4 bases from V and 6 bases from J, with 9 bases between. The CDR3, as DNA: TGTGCCAGCAGCTGGACACCTGATGAAAAACTGTTTCTT. This translates into CASSWTPDEKLFL.

Note on this clonotype: Relative to the germline gene, one junction end is altered; a read error may explain this. The chain uses TRBV2 and TRBJ2-7, with 8 nucleotides matching TRBD1. The germline V gene has CDR1 SNHLY and CDR2 FYNNEI. The CDR3 loop spans 14 amino acids. CDR3 sequence: CASSSGQGGYGQYF. CDR3 sequence (DNA): TGTGCCAGCTCCTCTGGACAGGGAGGATACGGGCAGTACTTC. The complete variable domain, with remaining parts taken from reference TRBV2 and TRBJ2-7, reads EPEVTQTPSHQVTQMGQEVILRCVPISNHLYFYWYRQILGQKVEFLVSFYNNEISEKSEIFDDQFSVERPDGSNFTLKIRSTKLEDSAMYFCASSSGQGGYGQYFGPGTRLTVT.

This clonotype was found many times. The chain links TRBV11-2 to TRBJ1-4, with D tentatively TRBD1 (6 bases). CDR3 length equals 15 residues. V was shortened by 3 bases and J by 5 bases, with 13 bases between the two germline ends. CDR1 and CDR2 from the germline V gene are SGHAT and FQNNGV. The CDR3 sequence: CASSLTGGRNEKLFF. CDR3 in DNA: TGTGCCAGCAGCTTGACGGGGGGGCGAAATGAAAAACTGTTTTTT.

Many counts were recorded for this clonotype. The chain couples TRBV12-3 or TRBV12-4 to TRBJ2-5; 7 positions agree with TRBD2. V trimming: 5 bases; J trimming: 4 bases; junction bases outside the gene matches: 7. The CDR3 extends over 14 amino acids. The CDR3 reads CASSLSGTRETQYF. For the CDR3, the DNA is TGTGCCAGCAGTCTAAGCGGGACTCGAGAGACCCAGTACTTC.

This clonotype was detected only a few times. The gene calls are TRBV30 and TRBJ1-3, with 7 nucleotides matching TRBD1. Germline lookup yields CDR1 GTSNPN and CDR2 SVGIG (reference sequence). With V trimmed by 0 bases and J by 0 bases, 5 bases remained unmatched. The CDR3 totals 16 residues. CDR3 nucleotides: TGTGCCTGGAGTGTGGGGACAGTATTCTCTGGAAACACCATATATTTT. Protein product: CAWSVGTVFSGNTIYF. The whole variable domain, remainder taken from reference TRBV30 and TRBJ1-3, is SQTIHQWPATLVQPVGSPLSLECTVEGTSNPNLYWYRQAAGRGLQLLFYSVGIGQISSEVPQNLSASRPQDRQFILSSKKLLLSDSGFYLCAWSVGTVFSGNTIYFGEGSWLTVV.

This clonotype came up many times. The rearrangement uses TRBV27 and TRBJ1-2; D ambiguous. CDR3 length: 13 residues. With 2 bases removed from V and 5 bases from J, the gap between germline ends came to 9 bases. Germline values: CDR1 MNHEY, CDR2 SMNVEV (reference sequence). CDR3 residues: CASSLGGLYGYTF. CDR3 in DNA: TGTGCCAGCAGTTTAGGAGGGCTTTATGGCTACACCTTC.

This clonotype was counted many times. One junction end does not reproduce the germline sequence, and a read error may be involved. Here the CDR3 reads CANSIRGGSLVTGELFF. The CDR3 nucleotides are TGTGCCAACAGCATCCGTGGCGGGAGTTTGGTCACCGGGGAGCTGTTTTTT. The V call is TRBV11-2, the J call TRBJ2-2; 7 positions match TRBD2. CDR1 and CDR2 from the germline V gene are SGHAT and FQNNGV. The CDR3 extends over 17 amino acids. The full variable domain, in which reference TRBV11-2 and TRBJ2-2 provide the parts outside the CDR3, is EAGVAQSPRYKIIEKRQSVAFWCNPISGHATLYWYQQILGQGPKLLIQFQNNGVVDDSQLPKDRFSAERLKGVDSTLKIQPAKLEDSAVYLCANSIRGGSLVTGELFFGEGSRLTVL.

Turning to this clonotype: Since a much larger clone is just one base distant, this may be a read error. This chain connects TRBV24-1 to TRBJ2-2; D possibly corresponds to TRBD2 (5 bases). V was trimmed by 5 bases and J by 5 bases, leaving 11 bases between them. The CDR3 is made up of 14 amino acids. Germline V gene sequence: CDR1 KGHDR, CDR2 SFDVKD. CDR3 nucleotide sequence: TGTGCCACCAGTGCAGCGGAAGGGACCGGGGAGCTGTTTTTT. Translating it yields CATSAAEGTGELFF.

A word on this clonotype: A read error may produce the germline difference seen at one junction end. The gene calls are TRBV7-7 and TRBJ2-1; TRBD2 agrees at 13 bases. The germline gives CDR1 SSHAT, CDR2 FNYEAQ (reference sequence). The CDR3 is 17 residues long. The CDR3 spells CASSLGGLAGLGNEQFF. The CDR3 bases are TGTGCTAGCAGCTTAGGGGGACTAGCGGGACTAGGGAATGAGCAGTTCTTC.